A single sample gave rise to the 32 T cell receptor beta chains below, sequenced in a study of T cell responses to AZD1222 COVID-19 vaccine. Assay: immunoSEQ multiplex PCR; the TCRdb copy retains only in-frame clones and omits some. The repertoire consists of 150,000 to 200,000 clones, with over 80% occurring once and the leading ten covering around 5.8%. The sample here was peripheral blood, taken on day 0 of AZD1222 vaccination. The source of these receptors is an adult in good health.

This chain joins TRBV9 and TRBJ2-1; D possibly corresponds to TRBD2 (5 bases). Germline loops: CDR1 SGDLS, CDR2 YYNGEE. Trimming removed 4 bases from V and 6 bases from J, with 11 bases in between. This CDR3 comprises 13 residues. This CDR3 reads CASSPRGRNEQFF. The CDR3 nucleotides read TGTGCCAGCAGCCCCCGAGGGCGCAATGAGCAGTTCTTC.

This chain connects TRBV12-3 or TRBV12-4 to TRBJ1-6; no clear D. The CDR3 contains 13 residues. V lost 5 bases, J lost 15 bases, and 17 bases lay in between. CDR3 residues: CASSKNTESFLHF. The CDR3 bases are TGTGCCAGCAGTAAAAACACGGAGTCTTTCCTCCACTTT.

The chain combines TRBV7-3 with TRBJ2-2; 7 nucleotides match TRBD1. The CDR3 extends over 14 amino acids. Germline-derived CDR1 and CDR2 are SGHTA and FQGTGA. With V trimmed by 5 bases and J by 8 bases, 8 bases remained unmatched. The CDR3 region has the DNA TGTGCCAGCAGCCTCGGGACAGTCAGGGGGGAGCTGTTTTTT. As protein: CASSLGTVRGELFF. The whole variable domain, remainder taken from reference TRBV7-3 and TRBJ2-2, is GAGVSQTPSNKVTEKGKYVELRCDPISGHTALYWYRQSLGQGPEFLIYFQGTGAADDSGLPNDRFFAVRPEGSVSTLKIQRTERGDSAVYLCASSLGTVRGELFFGEGSRLTVL.

The genes are TRBV12-3 or TRBV12-4 and TRBJ2-7; no clear D. The CDR3 is 13 amino acids. Deletions cut 4 bases from V and 0 bases from J, with 7 bases between. The chain's CDR3 is CASSSGTSYEQYF. For the CDR3, the DNA is TGTGCCAGCAGTTCCGGAACCTCCTACGAGCAGTACTTC.

The chain couples TRBV6-5 to TRBJ1-5; TRBD1 matches at 7 bases. Germline CDR1 MNHEY, CDR2 SVGAGI. This CDR3 has 14 residues. V gave up 9 bases and J gave up 5 bases; unmatched junction bases: 10. CDR3 DNA sequence: TGTGCCAGTCACGACAGGGCGAGGGATCAGCCCCAGCATTTT. It specifies CASHDRARDQPQHF.

V and J are TRBV11-2 and TRBJ1-1; a weak D match, TRBD1 (5 bases). Germline lookup yields CDR1 SGHAT and CDR2 FQNNGV. V was pared by 6 bases and J by 5 bases, with 19 bases between. The CDR3 extends over 15 amino acids. CDR3 coding DNA: TGTGCCAGCAGTCGGAATGAGGGGCAACGGACTGAAGCTTTCTTT. It codes for CASSRNEGQRTEAFF.

V is TRBV5-1 and J is TRBJ1-5; D may be TRBD1 (5 bases). V shed 1 base and J shed 4 bases, with 12 bases lying between them. The germline V gene has CDR1 SGHRS and CDR2 YFSETQ. This CDR3 spans 15 amino acids. CDR3 DNA: TGCGCCAGCAGCTTGCTGGGGGGTAGTAATCAGCCCCAGCATTTT. Protein product: CASSLLGGSNQPQHF.

J is TRBJ2-2 and V is TRBV4-2, with 10 bases identical to TRBD1. J lost 3 bases, V lost 2 bases, and 6 bases had no gene match. This CDR3 is 17 amino acids long. The V gene's germline CDR1 is LGHNA and CDR2 YNFKEQ. CDR3 bases: TGTGCCAGCAGCCAACACCAGACAGGGGGCGACACCGGGGAGCTGTTTTTT. Its translation: CASSQHQTGGDTGELFF.

The chain employs TRBV18 and TRBJ1-2; 9 positions agree with TRBD1. The CDR3 is 16 amino acids. CDR1 is KGHSH, CDR2 LQKENI, per germline. V gave up 4 bases and J gave up 2 bases; unmatched junction bases: 8. The CDR3 nucleotides are TGTGCCAGCTCACGCACGGGGGACAGGGCAAACTATGGCTACACCTTC. Translating it yields CASSRTGDRANYGYTF.

This clone has a handful of counts. The rearrangement links TRBV6-5 to TRBJ1-3, with 10 bases matching TRBD1. Trimming took 10 bases from V and 7 from J; bases not matched to a gene: 4. Germline V CDR1 and CDR2: MNHEY, SVGAGI. This CDR3 has 12 residues. For the CDR3, the DNA is TGTGCCACCTCGGACAGGGGGAACACCATATATTTT. Amino acids: CATSDRGNTIYF.

The chain carries TRBV19 and TRBJ1-1; perhaps TRBD1 as D (5 bases). Germline CDR1 and CDR2: LNHDA and SQIVND (reference sequence). V dropped 0 bases and J dropped 1 base, with 9 bases sitting between them. The CDR3 loop spans 15 amino acids. DNA for the CDR3: TGTGCCAGTAGTATAGATACAACAGGGAACACTGAAGCTTTCTTT. It specifies CASSIDTTGNTEAFF.

The V and J genes are TRBV5-1 and TRBJ2-1, with 10 bases lining up with TRBD2. The CDR3 is made up of 16 amino acids. Germline V gene lookup returns CDR1 SGHRS and CDR2 YFSETQ. V lost 3 bases, J lost 5 bases, and 8 bases stayed unmatched. DNA for the CDR3: TGCGCCAGCAGCTCGTTTAGCGGGAGGAGGAACAATGAGCAGTTCTTC. It translates to CASSSFSGRRNNEQFF. The full variable domain, with the rest looked up from reference TRBV5-1 and TRBJ2-1, is KAGVTQTPRYLIKTRGQQVTLSCSPISGHRSVSWYQQTPGQGLQFLFEYFSETQRNKGNFPGRFSGRQFSNSRSEMNVSTLELGDSALYLCASSSFSGRRNNEQFFGPGTRLTVL.

The rearrangement joins TRBV5-1 to TRBJ2-1, with 11 positions matching TRBD1. V gave up 2 bases and J gave up 6 bases; unmatched junction bases: 1. Germline loops: CDR1 SGHRS, CDR2 YFSETQ. This CDR3 spans 14 amino acids. This CDR3 reads CASSFGTGGNEQFF. The CDR3 nucleotides read TGCGCCAGCAGCTTCGGGACAGGGGGCAATGAGCAGTTCTTC.

This clone was seen just once. The junction differs from germline at one of its ends, possibly a read error. The chain links TRBV18 to TRBJ2-7, with a weak D call TRBD1 (7 bases). The CDR3 has 14 amino acids. CDR1 and CDR2 from the germline V gene are KGHSH and LQKENI. The CDR3 coding sequence is TGTGCCAGCTCACCGCGGGACAGCTCCTTCGAGCAGTACTTC. Translation gives CASSPRDSSFEQYF.

The chain links TRBV28 to TRBJ1-2; TRBD1 is a possible D gene (6 bases). The germline V gene encodes CDR1 MDHEN and CDR2 SYDVKM. The CDR3 has 13 residues. Between the trimmed V and J ends, which lost 5 bases and 2 bases, there was a span of 9 bases. Written as DNA, the CDR3 is TGTGCCAGCAGTGTTACAGGGAACTATGGCTACACCTTC. Its protein is CASSVTGNYGYTF.

This clone was observed a single time. The chain is built from TRBV18 and TRBJ1-5; the D gene is possibly TRBD1 (5 bases). This CDR3 has 16 amino acids. Germline assignment: CDR1 KGHSH and CDR2 LQKENI. V lost 0 bases to trimming and J lost 7 bases, with 16 bases between them. The CDR3 coding sequence is TGTGCCAGCTCACCACCCCGGGACCCTGGGGGGCAGCCCCAGCATTTT. This gives the protein CASSPPRDPGGQPQHF.

The chain couples TRBV5-1 to TRBJ1-3; 8 nucleotides line up with TRBD1. The CDR3 length is 15 residues. Trimming removed 4 bases from V and 2 bases from J; junction bases left unmatched: 5. Germline V gene sequence: CDR1 SGHRS, CDR2 YFSETQ. CDR3 sequence: CASSPGTGPGNTIYF. CDR3 DNA sequence: TGCGCCAGCAGCCCCGGGACAGGCCCTGGAAACACCATATATTTT.

The chain carries TRBV14 and TRBJ2-2; 12 nucleotides line up with TRBD2. Trimming took 4 bases from V and 5 from J; bases not matched to a gene: 11. CDR1 and CDR2 (germline): SGHDN, FVKESK. The CDR3 covers 18 residues. CDR3 DNA: TGTGCCAGCAGCCTCCGACTAGCGGGAGTTGGAAGGACCGGGGAGCTGTTTTTT. It yields the protein CASSLRLAGVGRTGELFF.

The V call is TRBV12-2, the J call TRBJ1-2; the table's D call, TRBD1, was not checked against the DNA. TRBV12-2 is a pseudogene segment. There are 15 residues in the CDR3. CDR3 region: CASRLAWDREDGYTF. CDR3 nucleotide sequence: TGTGCAAGTCGCTTAGCATGGGACAGGGAGGATGGCTACACCTTC.

Only one count was recorded for this clone. The V gene is TRBV5-5, the J gene TRBJ1-4; D gene ambiguous. The CDR3 runs 15 residues. The ends were cut back, 1 base at V and 8 bases at J, with 15 bases in the middle. The germline V gene encodes CDR1 SGHKS and CDR2 YYEKEE (reference sequence). Written as DNA, the CDR3 is TGTGCCAGCAGCTTGCTGGTGTCGGGGAAAGAAAAACTGTTTTTT. Translated, it gives CASSLLVSGKEKLFF.

The chain employs TRBV28 and TRBJ1-5, with D tentatively TRBD1 (6 bases). V was clipped by 5 bases and J by 3 bases, with 17 bases between them. CDR3 length equals 16 residues. CDR1 and CDR2 from the germline V gene are MDHEN and SYDVKM. CDR3 residues: CASSPGTFAPNQPQHF. CDR3 coding DNA: TGTGCCAGCAGTCCCGGGACATTTGCCCCCAATCAGCCCCAGCATTTT.

The chain carries TRBV2 and TRBJ2-5; D gene ambiguous. CDR1 SNHLY and CDR2 FYNNEI come from the germline V gene. The CDR3 loop spans 11 amino acids. The germline V and J ends were trimmed by 5 bases and 7 bases, with 8 bases remaining between them. CDR3 DNA sequence: TGTGCCAGCAGTTACCTCGGGACCCAGTACTTC. Translated: CASSYLGTQYF.

The chain combines TRBV7-2 with TRBJ1-2, with 9 bases aligning to TRBD1. Germline trimming cut 1 base from V and 4 bases from J; bases unmatched to any gene: 1. This CDR3 contains 14 residues. Germline V gives CDR1 SGHTA, CDR2 FQGNSA. In DNA form, the CDR3 reads TGTGCCAGCAGCTTAGGGACAGGGGCCTATGGCTACACCTTC. Its translation: CASSLGTGAYGYTF.

J is TRBJ1-5 and V is TRBV12-3 or TRBV12-4; perhaps TRBD1 as D (6 bases). Trimming shortened V by 6 bases and J by 7 bases, and 13 bases separated the two germline ends. CDR3 size: 13 residues. The CDR3 region has the DNA TGTGCCAGCAGACAAACAGGGAACCAGCCCCAGCATTTT. This encodes CASRQTGNQPQHF.

The V gene is TRBV27, the J gene TRBJ2-7, with TRBD2 identical over 10 bases. The V gene's germline CDR1 is MNHEY and CDR2 SMNVEV (reference sequence). V lost 5 bases and J lost 3; bases outside the gene matches: 7. This CDR3 is 15 amino acids long. CDR3 loop: CASSPISSGSYEQYF. CDR3 DNA: TGTGCCAGCAGTCCGATTTCTAGCGGGAGCTACGAGCAGTACTTC.

In DNA form, the CDR3 reads TGTGCCAGCTCAGGAGGGACAGGGGGCGCGTCCTATGGCTACACCTTC. It encodes CASSGGTGGASYGYTF. The chain recombines TRBV18 with TRBJ1-2; the match to TRBD1 covers 12 bases. The CDR3 length is 16 residues. Looked up from germline, CDR1 is KGHSH and CDR2 is LQKENI. V lost 5 bases and J lost 4; bases outside the gene matches: 8.

The CDR3 spells CASSFRGPREKLFF. In nucleotides, the CDR3 is TGTGCCAGTAGTTTCCGGGGGCCAAGGGAAAAACTGTTTTTT. The chain employs TRBV19 and TRBJ1-4, with D possibly matching TRBD1 (6 bases). Germline loops: CDR1 LNHDA, CDR2 SQIVND (reference sequence). Trimming stripped 5 bases from V and 8 bases from J, with 15 bases between. The CDR3 is 14 amino acids.

The chain has TRBV18 and TRBJ1-2; weak D call: TRBD1 (6 bases). The V gene lost 6 bases and the J gene lost 4 bases, with 12 bases spanning the gap. Germline CDR1 is KGHSH and CDR2 is LQKENI. The CDR3 has 13 residues. CDR3 sequence reads: CASSKDSAYGYTF. DNA for the CDR3: TGTGCCAGCTCGAAGGACAGTGCCTATGGCTACACCTTC.

The chain has TRBV5-1 and TRBJ2-1; the match to TRBD1 covers 9 bases. Germline assignment: CDR1 SGHRS and CDR2 YFSETQ. V trimming: 0 bases; J trimming: 3 bases; junction bases outside the gene matches: 13. The CDR3 is 19 residues long. CDR3 in amino acids: CASSLVRIPGQGNYNEQFF. DNA of the CDR3: TGCGCCAGCAGCTTGGTCAGGATACCGGGACAGGGAAACTACAATGAGCAGTTCTTC.

This chain links TRBV19 with TRBJ2-3, with 8 bases fitting TRBD2. This CDR3 region has 15 residues. The V and J ends lost 4 bases and 2 bases, in that order; junction bases with no gene match: 5. Germline lookup yields CDR1 LNHDA and CDR2 SQIVND (reference sequence). DNA for the CDR3: TGTGCCAGTAGTACCACTAGCGGTCTCACAGATACGCAGTATTTT. Encoded protein: CASSTTSGLTDTQYF.

The chain uses TRBV7-9 and TRBJ2-1, with TRBD1 matching over 9 bases. The V gene's germline CDR1 is SEHNR and CDR2 FQNEAQ (reference sequence). V lost 5 bases and J lost 9; bases outside the gene matches: 8. The CDR3 has 14 amino acids. The CDR3 spells CASSLGTGQVEQFF. In DNA, the CDR3 is TGTGCCAGCAGCCTAGGGACAGGGCAAGTTGAGCAGTTCTTC.

CDR3 in amino acids: CASSFRFHGDTQYF. In nucleotides, the CDR3 is TGTGCCAGCAGCTTTAGGTTCCACGGCGATACGCAGTATTTT. This chain connects TRBV5-8 to TRBJ2-3; D gene uncertain. CDR3 length: 14 amino acids. Trimming took 2 bases from V and 6 from J, leaving 13 bases between them. CDR1 SGHTS and CDR2 YDEGEE come from the germline V gene. The whole variable domain, filled in from reference TRBV5-8 and TRBJ2-3, reads EAGVTQSPTHLIKTRGQQATLRCSPISGHTSVYWYQQALGLGLQFLLWYDEGEERNRGNFPPRFSGRQFPNYSSELNVNALELEDSALYLCASSFRFHGDTQYFGPGTRLTVL.